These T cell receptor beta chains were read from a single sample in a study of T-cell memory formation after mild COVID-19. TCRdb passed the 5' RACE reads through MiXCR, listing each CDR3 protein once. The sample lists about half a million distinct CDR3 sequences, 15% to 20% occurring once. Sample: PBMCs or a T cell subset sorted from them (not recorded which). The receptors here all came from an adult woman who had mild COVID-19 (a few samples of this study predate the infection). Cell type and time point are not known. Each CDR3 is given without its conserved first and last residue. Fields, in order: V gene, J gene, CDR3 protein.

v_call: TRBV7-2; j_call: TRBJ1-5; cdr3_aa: ASSLGGLRSNQPQH
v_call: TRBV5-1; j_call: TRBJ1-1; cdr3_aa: ASSLVSGGDTEAF
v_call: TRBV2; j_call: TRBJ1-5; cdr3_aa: DPPGSNQPQH
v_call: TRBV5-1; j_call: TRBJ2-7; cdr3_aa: ASRVGTSGYEQY
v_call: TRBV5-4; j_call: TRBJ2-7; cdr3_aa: ASSRDREGEQY
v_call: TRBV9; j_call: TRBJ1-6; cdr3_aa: ASSVDADNSPLH
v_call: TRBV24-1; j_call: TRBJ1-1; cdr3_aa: ATRGEENTEAF
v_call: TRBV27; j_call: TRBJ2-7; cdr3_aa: ASSLGLGGYEQY
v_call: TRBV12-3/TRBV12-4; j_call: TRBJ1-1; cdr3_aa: ASSLMQNTEAF
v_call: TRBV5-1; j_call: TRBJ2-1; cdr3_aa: ASSPTALTLAPREVVKNEQF
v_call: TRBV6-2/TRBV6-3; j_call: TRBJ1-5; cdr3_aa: ASSYSGRLQPQH
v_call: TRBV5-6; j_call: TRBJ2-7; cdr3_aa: ASSLAPGKRNEQY
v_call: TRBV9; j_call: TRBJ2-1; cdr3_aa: ASSSEFGSYNEQF
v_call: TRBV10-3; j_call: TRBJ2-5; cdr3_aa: AISDGGSETQY
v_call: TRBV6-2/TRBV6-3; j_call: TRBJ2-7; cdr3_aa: ASSYSKRGLLYEQY
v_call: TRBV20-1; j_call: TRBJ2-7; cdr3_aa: SASTSGKSYEQY
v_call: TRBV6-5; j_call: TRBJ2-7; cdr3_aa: ASREGFSYEQY
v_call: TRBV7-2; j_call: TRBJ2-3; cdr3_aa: ASSLESGLAADTQY
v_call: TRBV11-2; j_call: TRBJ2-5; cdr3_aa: ASSTGVQETQY
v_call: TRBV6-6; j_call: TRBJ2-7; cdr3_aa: ASSYPNSGRSSYEQY
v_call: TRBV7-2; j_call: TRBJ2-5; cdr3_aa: ASRLAGAQETQY
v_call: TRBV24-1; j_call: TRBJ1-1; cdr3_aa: ATSDQGNTEAF
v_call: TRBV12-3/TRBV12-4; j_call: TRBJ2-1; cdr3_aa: ASSLMVGPLNEQF
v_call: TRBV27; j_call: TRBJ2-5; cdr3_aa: ASSSYPDRRRSETQY
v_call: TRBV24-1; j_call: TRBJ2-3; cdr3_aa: ATSGLGRRDSGTDTQY
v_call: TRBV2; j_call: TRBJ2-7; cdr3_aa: ASEMERGPLEQY
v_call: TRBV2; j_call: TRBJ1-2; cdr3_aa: ASSDGYGYT
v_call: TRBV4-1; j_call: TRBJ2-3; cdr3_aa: ASSLGTGTSTDTQY
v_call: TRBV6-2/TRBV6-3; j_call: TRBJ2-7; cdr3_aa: ASSRLGLGAYEQY
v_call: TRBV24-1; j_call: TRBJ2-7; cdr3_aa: ATSDGRKVQY
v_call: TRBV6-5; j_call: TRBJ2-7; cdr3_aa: ASSYSTGDSYEQY
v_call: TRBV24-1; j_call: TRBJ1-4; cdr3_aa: ATTPGKANEKLF
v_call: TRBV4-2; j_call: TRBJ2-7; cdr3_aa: ASSQGLGSPYEQY
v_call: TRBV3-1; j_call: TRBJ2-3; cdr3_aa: ASSQDVGVGDTDTQY
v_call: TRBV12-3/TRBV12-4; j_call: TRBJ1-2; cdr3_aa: ASSYSGVRTGTGGGYT
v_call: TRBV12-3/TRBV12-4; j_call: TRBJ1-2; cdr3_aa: ASSPASYGYT
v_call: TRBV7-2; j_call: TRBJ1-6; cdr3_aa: ASPTTDSLGSPLH
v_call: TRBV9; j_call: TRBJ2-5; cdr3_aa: ASSARKGRGEQTQY
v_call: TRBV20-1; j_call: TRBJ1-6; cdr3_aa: SARDRGSYNSPLH
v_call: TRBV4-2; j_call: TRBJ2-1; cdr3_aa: ASSPTSGSSEEQF
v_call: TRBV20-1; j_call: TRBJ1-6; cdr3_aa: SARSDRAHNSPLH
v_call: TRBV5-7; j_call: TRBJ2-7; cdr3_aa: ASSRRRDSSYEQY
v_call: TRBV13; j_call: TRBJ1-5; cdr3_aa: ASSLGLIGTGSQPQH
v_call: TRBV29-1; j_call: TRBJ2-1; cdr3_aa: SVEGQAYNEQF
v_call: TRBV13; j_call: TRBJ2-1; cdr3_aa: ASSSRDRGNDNEQF
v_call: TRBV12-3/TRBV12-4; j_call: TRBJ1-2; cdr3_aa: ASSWDRSNYGYT